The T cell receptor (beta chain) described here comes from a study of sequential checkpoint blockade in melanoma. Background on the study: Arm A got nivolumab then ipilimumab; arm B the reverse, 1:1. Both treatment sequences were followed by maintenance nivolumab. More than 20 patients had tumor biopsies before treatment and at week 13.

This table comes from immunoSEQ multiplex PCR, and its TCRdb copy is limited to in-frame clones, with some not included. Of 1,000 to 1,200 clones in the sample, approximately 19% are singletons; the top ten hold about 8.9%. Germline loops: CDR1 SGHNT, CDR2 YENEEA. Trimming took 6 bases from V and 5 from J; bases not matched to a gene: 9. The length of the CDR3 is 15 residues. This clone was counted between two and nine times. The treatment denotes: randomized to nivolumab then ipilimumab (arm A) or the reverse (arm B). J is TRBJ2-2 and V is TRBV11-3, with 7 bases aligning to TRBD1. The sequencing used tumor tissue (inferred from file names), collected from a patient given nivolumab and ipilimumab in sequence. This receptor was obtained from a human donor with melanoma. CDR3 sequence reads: CASRRAGTVTGELFF. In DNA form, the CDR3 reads TGTGCCAGCAGACGTGCCGGGACAGTAACCGGGGAGCTGTTTTTT.